This TCR beta chain was obtained from a study of STAT3 mutations in large granular lymphocyte leukemia. Study-level findings and limits: TCR clonotype switching after therapy occurred in about 35% of the 18 patients. Persisting codominant clonotypes may have hidden a small pathogenic clone. Suggested: STAT3 mutation was not the ancestral event for these clonal expansions. Variable sampling intervals and differing treatment regimens complicated linking therapy response to TCR clonal burden changes. Every T-cell large granular lymphocyte leukemia patient had at least one immunodominant TCR beta clonotype.

This table comes from immunoSEQ multiplex PCR, and its TCRdb copy is limited to in-frame clones, with some not included. The sample holds about 12,000 clones, 81% seen once. A word on this clone: Its antigen remains unidentified.

V was shortened by 4 bases and J by 1 base, with 11 bases between the two germline ends. Per the germline V gene, CDR1 is SGHNT and CDR2 is YYREEE (reference sequence). This CDR3 has 14 residues. This rearrangement joins TRBV5-4 to TRBJ1-1; D gene uncertain. The sequence was obtained from a man in his 60s with T-cell large granular lymphocyte leukemia. Some clones in this sample may be carry-over from other donors' samples. The sequenced material came from peripheral blood mononuclear cells. This CDR3 reads CASSRVTENTEAFF. The CDR3 DNA sequence: TGTGCCAGCAGCCGAGTGACGGAGAACACTGAAGCTTTCTTT.